This T cell receptor beta chain was identified during a study of CD8 T cells in ankylosing spondylitis. Study-level results: Reportedly, disease-linked clones are significantly enriched in ankylosing spondylitis patients' matched synovial fluid. Disease-linked clones proved CD8+ and comparatively uncommon in peripheral blood. It appeared that ankylosing spondylitis blood was characterized by a TCR beta motif of about 8 highly homologous variants.

Notes on this clonotype: Antigen: not known.

A single record per CDR3 protein comes from TCRdb applying MiXCR to the 5' RACE reads. The sample has 350,000 to 450,000 distinct CDR3 sequences, roughly 26% seen once. This CDR3 is 16 amino acids long. Per the germline V gene, CDR1 is LGHDT and CDR2 is YNNKEL (reference sequence). Germline trimming cut 1 base from V and 2 bases from J; bases unmatched to any gene: 4. The source is a male donor with ankylosing spondylitis. J is TRBJ1-1 and V is TRBV3-1, with 10 bases fitting TRBD1. The sample consisted of blood, either unsorted or a sorted T cell fraction (not recorded which). The CDR3 DNA follows: TGTGCCAGCAGCCAAGTGACAGGGGGCAAAAACACTGAAGCTTTCTTT. Amino acids: CASSQVTGGKNTEAFF.